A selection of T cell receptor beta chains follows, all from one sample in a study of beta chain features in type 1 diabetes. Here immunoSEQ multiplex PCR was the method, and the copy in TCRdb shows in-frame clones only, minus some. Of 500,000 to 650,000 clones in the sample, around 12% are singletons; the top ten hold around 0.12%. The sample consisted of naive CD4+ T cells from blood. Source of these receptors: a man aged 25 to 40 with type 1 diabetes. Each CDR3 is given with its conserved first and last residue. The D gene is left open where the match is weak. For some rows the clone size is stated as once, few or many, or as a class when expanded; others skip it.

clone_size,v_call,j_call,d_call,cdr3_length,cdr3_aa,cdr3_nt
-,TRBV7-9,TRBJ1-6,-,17,CASSLQGGGSYNSPLHF,TGTGCCAGCAGCCTACAGGGTGGAGGCTCCTATAATTCACCCCTCCACTTT
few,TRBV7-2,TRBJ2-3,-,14,CASSQGRGADTQYF,TGTGCCAGCAGCCAGGGGCGGGGAGCAGATACGCAGTATTTT
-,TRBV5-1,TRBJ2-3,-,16,CASSLGAGADTDTQYF,TGCGCCAGCAGCTTGGGTGCGGGGGCCGACACAGATACGCAGTATTTT
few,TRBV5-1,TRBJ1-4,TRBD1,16,CASSIGQVATNEKLFF,TGCGCCAGCAGCATTGGACAGGTCGCAACTAATGAAAAACTGTTTTTT
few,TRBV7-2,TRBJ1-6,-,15,CASSLVAPLNSPLHF,TGTGCCAGCAGCTTAGTGGCCCCGTTAAATTCACCCCTCCACTTT
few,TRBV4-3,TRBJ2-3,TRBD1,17,CASSLSVQGASTDTQYF,TGCGCCAGCAGCCTCTCCGTGCAGGGGGCTAGCACAGATACGCAGTATTTT
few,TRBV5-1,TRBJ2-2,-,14,CASSLIWGAGELFF,TGCGCCAGCAGCTTGATCTGGGGGGCCGGGGAGCTGTTTTTT
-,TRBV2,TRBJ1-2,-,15,CASSGDGQANYGYTF,TGTGCCAGCAGCGGGGACGGACAAGCTAACTATGGCTACACCTTC
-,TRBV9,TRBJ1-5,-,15,CASSVDEGSGQPQHF,TGTGCCAGCAGCGTAGATGAAGGGTCCGGTCAGCCCCAGCATTTT
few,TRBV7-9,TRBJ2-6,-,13,CASRDSGANVLTF,TGTGCCAGCCGAGACTCTGGGGCCAACGTCCTGACTTTC
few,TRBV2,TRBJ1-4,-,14,CASISTAFNEKLFF,TGTGCCAGCATTTCGACAGCCTTTAATGAAAAACTGTTTTTT
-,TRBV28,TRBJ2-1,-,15,CASSPLQGVYNEQFF,TGTGCCAGCAGTCCCCTCCAGGGAGTGTACAATGAGCAGTTCTTC
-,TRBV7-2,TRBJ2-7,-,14,CASSSAGEPWEQYF,TGTGCCAGCAGCAGCGCCGGCGAGCCTTGGGAGCAGTACTTC
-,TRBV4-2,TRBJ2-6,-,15,CASSQDFSGANVLTF,TGTGCCAGCAGCCAAGACTTCTCTGGGGCCAACGTCCTGACTTTC
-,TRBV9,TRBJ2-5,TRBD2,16,CASSVVGSGPQETQYF,TGTGCCAGCAGCGTAGTGGGTAGCGGGCCTCAAGAGACCCAGTACTTC
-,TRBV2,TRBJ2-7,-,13,CASRTRYSYEQYF,TGTGCCAGCAGGACACGGTACTCCTACGAGCAGTACTTC
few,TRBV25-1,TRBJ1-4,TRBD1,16,CASSDRGTATNEKLFF,TGTGCCAGCAGTGACCGAGGGACAGCTACTAATGAAAAACTGTTTTTT
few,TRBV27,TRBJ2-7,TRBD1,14,CASRTLGQGYEQYF,TGTGCCAGCAGGACTTTGGGACAGGGCTACGAGCAGTACTTC
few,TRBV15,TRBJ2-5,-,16,CATSRDLGGARETQYF,TGTGCCACCAGCAGAGATCTAGGCGGGGCCAGGGAGACCCAGTACTTC
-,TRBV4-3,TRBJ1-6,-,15,CASSQDYYGDSPLHF,TGCGCCAGCAGCCAAGATTACTACGGGGATTCACCCCTCCACTTT
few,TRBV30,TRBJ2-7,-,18,CAWSAILLRSSGGYEQYF,TGTGCCTGGAGTGCGATCCTACTACGGTCGAGCGGTGGCTACGAGCAGTACTTC
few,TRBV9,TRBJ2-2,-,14,CASSVASVAGELFF,TGTGCCAGCAGCGTAGCGTCTGTCGCCGGGGAGCTGTTTTTT
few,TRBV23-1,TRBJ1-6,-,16,CASSHLPDSYNSPLHF,TGCGCCAGCAGTCACCTGCCGGACTCCTATAATTCACCCCTCCACTTT
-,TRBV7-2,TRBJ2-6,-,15,CASSSSISGANVLTF,TGTGCCAGCAGCTCCAGCATCTCTGGGGCCAACGTCCTGACTTTC
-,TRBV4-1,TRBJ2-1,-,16,CASSPVGRGKYNEQFF,TGCGCCAGCAGCCCCGTGGGGCGGGGAAAATACAATGAGCAGTTCTTC
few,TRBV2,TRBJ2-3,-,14,CASSVSLSQDTQYF,TGTGCCAGCAGTGTTAGTTTGTCGCAAGATACGCAGTATTTT
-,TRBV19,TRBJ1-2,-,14,CAIPGGGPLGGYTF,TGTGCCATCCCGGGCGGAGGGCCCCTCGGCGGCTACACCTTC
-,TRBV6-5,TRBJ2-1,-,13,CASSYGGYNEQFF,TGTGCCAGCAGTTACGGAGGTTACAATGAGCAGTTCTTC
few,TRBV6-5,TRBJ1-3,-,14,CASSLDSSGNTIYF,TGTGCCAGCAGTTTGGACAGCTCTGGAAACACCATATATTTT
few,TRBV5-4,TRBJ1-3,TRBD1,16,CASSRDRTGAGNTIYF,TGTGCCAGCAGTCGAGACCGGACAGGGGCAGGAAACACCATATATTTT
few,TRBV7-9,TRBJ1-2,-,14,CASSLGTSNYGYTF,TGTGCCAGCAGCTTAGGCACATCAAACTATGGCTACACCTTC
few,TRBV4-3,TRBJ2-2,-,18,CASSQDEMATRDTGELFF,TGCGCCAGCAGCCAAGATGAAATGGCCACACGGGACACCGGGGAGCTGTTTTTT
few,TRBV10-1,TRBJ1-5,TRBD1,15,CASSETGQGVWPQHF,TGCGCCAGCAGTGAGACTGGACAGGGCGTGTGGCCCCAGCATTTT
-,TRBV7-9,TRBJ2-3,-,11,CASSTTDTQYF,TGTGCCAGCAGCACCACAGATACGCAGTATTTT
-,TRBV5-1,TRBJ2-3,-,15,CASSLVGDLTDTQYF,TGCGCCAGCAGCTTGGTCGGTGACCTCACAGATACGCAGTATTTT
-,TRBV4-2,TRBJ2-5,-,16,CASSQTPVTGRETQYF,TGTGCCAGCAGCCAGACACCGGTTACAGGGAGGGAGACCCAGTACTTC
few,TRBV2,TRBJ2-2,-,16,CASSEWGTVNTGELFF,TGTGCCAGCAGTGAATGGGGGACTGTGAACACCGGGGAGCTGTTTTTT
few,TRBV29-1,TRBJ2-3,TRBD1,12,CSVVRGTDTQYF,TGCAGCGTTGTCAGGGGGACAGATACGCAGTATTTT
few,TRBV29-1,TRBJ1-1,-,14,CSVEQLTRNTEAFF,TGCAGCGTTGAGCAATTAACGAGGAACACTGAAGCTTTCTTT
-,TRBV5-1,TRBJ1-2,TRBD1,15,CASSFGTGEVYGYTF,TGCGCCAGCAGTTTCGGGACAGGGGAAGTCTATGGCTACACCTTC
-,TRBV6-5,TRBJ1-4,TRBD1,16,CASSYSGGGSNEKLFF,TGTGCCAGCAGTTACTCGGGAGGGGGCTCTAATGAAAAACTGTTTTTT
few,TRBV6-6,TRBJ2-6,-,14,CASSQPSGANVLTF,TGTGCCAGCAGCCAACCTTCTGGGGCCAACGTCCTGACTTTC
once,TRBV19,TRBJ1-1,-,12,CASSPGNTEAFF,TGTGCCAGTAGCCCCGGGAACACTGAAGCTTTCTTT
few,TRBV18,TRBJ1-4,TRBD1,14,CASSPGQGWEKLFF,TGTGCCAGCTCACCCGGACAGGGGTGGGAAAAACTGTTTTTT
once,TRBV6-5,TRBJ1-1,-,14,CASSPWGLNTEAFF,TGTGCCAGCAGCCCTTGGGGACTGAACACTGAAGCTTTCTTT
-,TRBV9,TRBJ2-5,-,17,CASSVGADSLGSETQYF,TGTGCCAGCAGCGTAGGGGCGGACAGCCTCGGAAGTGAGACCCAGTACTTC
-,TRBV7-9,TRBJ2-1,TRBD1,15,CASSPGQGSGNEQFF,TGTGCCAGCAGCCCGGGACAGGGGTCGGGCAATGAGCAGTTCTTC
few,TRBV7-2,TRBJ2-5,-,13,CASSLGRGETQYF,TGTGCCAGCAGCTTAGGCCGGGGGGAGACCCAGTACTTC
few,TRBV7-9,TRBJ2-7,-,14,CASSLSGNSYEQYF,TGTGCCAGCAGCTTAAGCGGAAACTCCTACGAGCAGTACTTC